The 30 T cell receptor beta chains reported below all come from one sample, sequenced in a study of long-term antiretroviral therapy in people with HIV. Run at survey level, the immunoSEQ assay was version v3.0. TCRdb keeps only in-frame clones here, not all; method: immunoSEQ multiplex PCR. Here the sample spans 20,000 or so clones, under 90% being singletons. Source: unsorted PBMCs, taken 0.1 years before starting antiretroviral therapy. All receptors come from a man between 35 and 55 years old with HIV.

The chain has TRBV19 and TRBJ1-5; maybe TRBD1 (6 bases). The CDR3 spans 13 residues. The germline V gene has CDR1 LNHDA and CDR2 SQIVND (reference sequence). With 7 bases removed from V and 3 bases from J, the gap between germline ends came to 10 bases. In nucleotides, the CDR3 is TGTGCCAGTATAGGGGGGGACAATCAGCCCCAGCATTTT. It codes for CASIGGDNQPQHF.

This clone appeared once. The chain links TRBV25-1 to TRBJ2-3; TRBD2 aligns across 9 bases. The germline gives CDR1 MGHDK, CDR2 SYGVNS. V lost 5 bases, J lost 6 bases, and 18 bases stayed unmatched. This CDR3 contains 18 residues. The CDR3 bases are TGTGCCAGCAGTCCCCGCCAGGGCCGGCGGGGGGGTTCTGATACGCAGTATTTT. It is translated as CASSPRQGRRGGSDTQYF.

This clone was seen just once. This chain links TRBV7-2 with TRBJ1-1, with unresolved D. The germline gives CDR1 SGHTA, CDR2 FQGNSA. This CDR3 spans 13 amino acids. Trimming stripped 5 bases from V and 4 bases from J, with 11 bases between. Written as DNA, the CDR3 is TGTGCCAGCAGCCCCGTGGAGGGCACTGAAGCTTTCTTT. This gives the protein CASSPVEGTEAFF.

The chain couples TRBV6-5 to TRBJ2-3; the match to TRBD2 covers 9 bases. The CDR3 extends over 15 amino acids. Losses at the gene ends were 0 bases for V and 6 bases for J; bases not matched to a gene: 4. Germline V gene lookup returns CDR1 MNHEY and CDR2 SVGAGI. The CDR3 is CASSYSLAGGDTQYF. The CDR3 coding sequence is TGTGCCAGCAGTTACTCTTTGGCGGGGGGGGATACGCAGTATTTT.

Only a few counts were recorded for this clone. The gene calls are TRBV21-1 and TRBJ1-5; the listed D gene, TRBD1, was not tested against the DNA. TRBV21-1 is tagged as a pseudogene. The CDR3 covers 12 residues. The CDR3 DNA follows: TGTGCCGACTACAGGGGGTTTGAGCCCCAGCATTTT. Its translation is CADYRGFEPQHF.

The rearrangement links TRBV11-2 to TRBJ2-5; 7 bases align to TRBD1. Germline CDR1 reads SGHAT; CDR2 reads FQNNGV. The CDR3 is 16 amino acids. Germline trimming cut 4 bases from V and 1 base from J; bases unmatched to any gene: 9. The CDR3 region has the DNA TGTGCCAGCAGCTCCCAGGGCAGGGGGATCCAAGAGACCCAGTACTTC. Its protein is CASSSQGRGIQETQYF. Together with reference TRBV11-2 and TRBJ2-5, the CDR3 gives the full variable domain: EAGVAQSPRYKIIEKRQSVAFWCNPISGHATLYWYQQILGQGPKLLIQFQNNGVVDDSQLPKDRFSAERLKGVDSTLKIQPAKLEDSAVYLCASSSQGRGIQETQYFGPGTRLLVL.

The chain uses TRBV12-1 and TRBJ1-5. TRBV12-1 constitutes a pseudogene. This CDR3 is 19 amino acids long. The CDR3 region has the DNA TGTGCCAGCCCCGGGTGGGACCGTTGCAAGAGGGGTGGGAATCAGCCCCAGCATTTT. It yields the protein CASPGWDRCKRGGNQPQHF.

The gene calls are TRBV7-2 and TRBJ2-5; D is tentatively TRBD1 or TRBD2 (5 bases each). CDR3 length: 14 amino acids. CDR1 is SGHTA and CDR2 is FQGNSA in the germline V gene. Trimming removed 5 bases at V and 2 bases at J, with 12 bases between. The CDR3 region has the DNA TGTGCCAGCAGCCTCCCGGGACGGCAAGAGACCCAGTACTTC. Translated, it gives CASSLPGRQETQYF.

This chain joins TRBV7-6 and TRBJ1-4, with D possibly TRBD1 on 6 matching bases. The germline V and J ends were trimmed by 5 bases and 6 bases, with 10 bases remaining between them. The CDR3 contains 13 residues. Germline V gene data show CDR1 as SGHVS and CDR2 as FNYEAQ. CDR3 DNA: TGTGCCAGCAGCCTCAACAGGGATGAAAAACTGTTTTTT. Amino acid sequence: CASSLNRDEKLFF.

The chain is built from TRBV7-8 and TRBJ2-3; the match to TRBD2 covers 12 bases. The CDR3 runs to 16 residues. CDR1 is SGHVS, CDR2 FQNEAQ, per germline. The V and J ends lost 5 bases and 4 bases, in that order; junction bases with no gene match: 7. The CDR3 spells CASSPQTSGSADTQYF. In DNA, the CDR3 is TGTGCCAGCAGCCCCCAGACTAGCGGGAGCGCAGATACGCAGTATTTT.

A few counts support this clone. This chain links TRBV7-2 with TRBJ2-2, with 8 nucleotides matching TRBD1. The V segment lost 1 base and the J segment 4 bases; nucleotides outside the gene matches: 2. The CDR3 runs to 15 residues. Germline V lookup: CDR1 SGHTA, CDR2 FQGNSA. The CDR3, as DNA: TGTGCCAGCAGCTTAGGGACAGGGATCACCGGGGAGCTGTTTTTT. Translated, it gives CASSLGTGITGELFF.

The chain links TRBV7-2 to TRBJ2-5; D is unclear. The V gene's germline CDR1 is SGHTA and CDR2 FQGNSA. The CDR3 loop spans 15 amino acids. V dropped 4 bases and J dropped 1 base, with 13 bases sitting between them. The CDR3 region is CASSSSKRAQETQYF. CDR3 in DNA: TGTGCCAGCAGCTCCTCGAAGCGCGCCCAAGAGACCCAGTACTTC.

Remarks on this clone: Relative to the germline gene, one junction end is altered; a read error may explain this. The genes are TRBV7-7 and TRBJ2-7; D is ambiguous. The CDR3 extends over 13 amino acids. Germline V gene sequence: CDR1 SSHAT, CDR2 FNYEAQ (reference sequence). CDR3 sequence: CASSFNVGYEQYF. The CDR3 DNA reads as TGTGCTAGCAGCTTTAACGTCGGCTACGAGCAGTACTTC.

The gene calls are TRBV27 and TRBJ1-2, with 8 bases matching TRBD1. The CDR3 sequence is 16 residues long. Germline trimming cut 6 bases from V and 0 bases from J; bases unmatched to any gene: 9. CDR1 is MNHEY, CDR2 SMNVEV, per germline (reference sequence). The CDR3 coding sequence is TGTGCCAGCAGCATCGGACAGGGAACCGCTAACTATGGCTACACCTTC. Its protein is CASSIGQGTANYGYTF.

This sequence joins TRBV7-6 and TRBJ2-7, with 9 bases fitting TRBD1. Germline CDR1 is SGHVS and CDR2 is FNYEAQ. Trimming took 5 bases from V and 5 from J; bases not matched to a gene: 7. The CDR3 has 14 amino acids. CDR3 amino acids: CASSQQGALDEQYF. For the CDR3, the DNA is TGTGCCAGCAGCCAACAGGGGGCGCTGGACGAGCAGTACTTC.

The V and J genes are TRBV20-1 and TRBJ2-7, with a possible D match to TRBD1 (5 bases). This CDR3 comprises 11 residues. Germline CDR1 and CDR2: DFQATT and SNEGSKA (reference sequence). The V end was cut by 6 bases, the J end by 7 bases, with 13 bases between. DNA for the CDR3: TGCAGTGCGGCGCCAGGGAATGAGCAGTACTTC. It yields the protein CSAAPGNEQYF.

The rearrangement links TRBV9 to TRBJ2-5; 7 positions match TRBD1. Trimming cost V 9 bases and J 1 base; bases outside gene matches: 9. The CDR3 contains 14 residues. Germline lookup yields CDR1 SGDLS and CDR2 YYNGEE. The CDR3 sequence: CAKRTGGFQETQYF. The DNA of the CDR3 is TGTGCCAAGAGGACAGGAGGCTTCCAAGAGACCCAGTACTTC.

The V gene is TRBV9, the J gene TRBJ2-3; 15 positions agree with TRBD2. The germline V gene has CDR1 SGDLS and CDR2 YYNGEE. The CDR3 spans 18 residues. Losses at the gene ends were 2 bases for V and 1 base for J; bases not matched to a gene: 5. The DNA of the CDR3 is TGTGCCAGCAGCGTGGGACTAGCGGGGGGAAAGGGCACAGATACGCAGTATTTT. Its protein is CASSVGLAGGKGTDTQYF. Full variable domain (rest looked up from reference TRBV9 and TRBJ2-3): DSGVTQTPKHLITATGQRVTLRCSPRSGDLSVYWYQQSLDQGLQFLIQYYNGEERAKGNILERFSAQQFPDLHSELNLSSLELGDSALYFCASSVGLAGGKGTDTQYFGPGTRLTVL.

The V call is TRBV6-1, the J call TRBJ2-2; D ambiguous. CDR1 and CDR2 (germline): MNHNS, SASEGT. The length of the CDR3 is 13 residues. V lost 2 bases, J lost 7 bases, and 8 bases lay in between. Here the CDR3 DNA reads TGTGCCAGCAGTGAATCCTTGGGCGGGGAGCTGTTTTTT. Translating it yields CASSESLGGELFF.

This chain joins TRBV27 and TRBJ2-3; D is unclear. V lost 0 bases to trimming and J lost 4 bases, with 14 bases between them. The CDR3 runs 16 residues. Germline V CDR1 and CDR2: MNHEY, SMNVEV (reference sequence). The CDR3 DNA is TGTGCCAGCAGTTTATCGAGTTATCCCGGTGCAGATACGCAGTATTTT. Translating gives CASSLSSYPGADTQYF.

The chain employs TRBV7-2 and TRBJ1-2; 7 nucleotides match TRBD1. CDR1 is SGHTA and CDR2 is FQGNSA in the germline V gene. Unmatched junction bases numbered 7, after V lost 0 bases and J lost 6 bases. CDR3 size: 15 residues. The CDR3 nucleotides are TGTGCCAGCAGCTTAGCCTCAGGGGGTACTCATGGCTACACCTTC. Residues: CASSLASGGTHGYTF.

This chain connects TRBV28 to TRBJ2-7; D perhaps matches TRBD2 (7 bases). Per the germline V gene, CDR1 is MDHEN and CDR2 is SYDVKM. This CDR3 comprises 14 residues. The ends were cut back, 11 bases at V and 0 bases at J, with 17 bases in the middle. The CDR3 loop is CASKPAGASYEQYF. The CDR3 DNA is TGTGCCTCTAAACCGGCGGGGGCCTCCTACGAGCAGTACTTC.

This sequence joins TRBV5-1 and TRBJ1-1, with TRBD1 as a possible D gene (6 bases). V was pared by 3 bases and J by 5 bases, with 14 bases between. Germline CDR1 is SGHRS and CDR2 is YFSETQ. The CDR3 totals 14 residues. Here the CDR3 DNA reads TGCGCCAGCAGCTCCCCTCCAGGGGAAACTGAAGCTTTCTTT. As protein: CASSSPPGETEAFF.

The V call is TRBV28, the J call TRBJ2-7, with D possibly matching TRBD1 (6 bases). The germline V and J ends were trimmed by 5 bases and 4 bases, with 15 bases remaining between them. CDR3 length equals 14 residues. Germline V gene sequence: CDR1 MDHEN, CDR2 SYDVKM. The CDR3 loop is CASSRATGSYEQYF. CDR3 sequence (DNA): TGTGCCAGCAGTCGCGCCACAGGGTCATACGAGCAGTACTTC. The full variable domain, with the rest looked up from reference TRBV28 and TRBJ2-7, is DVKVTQSSRYLVKRTGEKVFLECVQDMDHENMFWYRQDPGLGLRLIYFSYDVKMKEKGDIPEGYSVSREKKERFSLILESASTNQTSMYLCASSRATGSYEQYFGPGTRLTVT.

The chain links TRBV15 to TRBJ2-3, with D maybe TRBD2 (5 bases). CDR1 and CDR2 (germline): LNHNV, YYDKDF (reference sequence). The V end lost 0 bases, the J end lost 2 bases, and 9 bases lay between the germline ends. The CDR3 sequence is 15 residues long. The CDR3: CATSRDRGVTDTQYF. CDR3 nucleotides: TGTGCCACCAGCAGAGACCGGGGTGTCACAGATACGCAGTATTTT.

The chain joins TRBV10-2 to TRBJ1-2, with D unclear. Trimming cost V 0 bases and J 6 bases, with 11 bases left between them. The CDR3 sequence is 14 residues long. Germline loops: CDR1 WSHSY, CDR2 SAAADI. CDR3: CASSESSREDGYTF. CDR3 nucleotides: TGCGCCAGCAGTGAGTCGTCAAGGGAGGATGGCTACACCTTC.

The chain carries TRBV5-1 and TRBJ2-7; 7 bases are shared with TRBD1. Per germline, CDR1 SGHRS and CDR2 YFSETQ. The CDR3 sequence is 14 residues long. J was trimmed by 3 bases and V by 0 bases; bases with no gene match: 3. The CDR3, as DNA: TGCGCCAGCAGCTTGGCCGGGACAGACTACGAGCAGTACTTC. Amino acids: CASSLAGTDYEQYF.

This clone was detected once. CDR3 loop: CASSLNRVEQYF. In nucleotides, the CDR3 is TGTGCCAGCAGCTTAAATAGGGTCGAGCAGTACTTC. The chain has TRBV6-5 and TRBJ2-7, with unresolved D. CDR3 length equals 12 residues. V was cut by 6 bases and J by 6 bases, with 12 bases left in between. Germline V gene data show CDR1 as MNHEY and CDR2 as SVGAGI.

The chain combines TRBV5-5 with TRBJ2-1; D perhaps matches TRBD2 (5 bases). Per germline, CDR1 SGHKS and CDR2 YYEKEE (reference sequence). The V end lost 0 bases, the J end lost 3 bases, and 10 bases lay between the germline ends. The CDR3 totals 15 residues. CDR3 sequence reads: CASSLGLGDYNEQFF. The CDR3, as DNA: TGTGCCAGCAGCTTGGGTCTCGGGGACTACAATGAGCAGTTCTTC.

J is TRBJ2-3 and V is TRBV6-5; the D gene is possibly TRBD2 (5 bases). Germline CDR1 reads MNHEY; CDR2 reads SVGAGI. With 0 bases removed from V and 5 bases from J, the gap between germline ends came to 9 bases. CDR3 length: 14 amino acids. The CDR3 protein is CASSYSDGRDTQYF. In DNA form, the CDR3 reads TGTGCCAGCAGTTACTCGGATGGGAGAGATACGCAGTATTTT.